The 11 T cell receptor beta chains listed next were all sequenced from one sample in a study of CD8+ T cells in alopecia areata. cDNA prepared by RNA extraction and subsequent reverse transcription served as the template for sequencing. Clones were read by immunoSEQ multiplex PCR, and TCRdb kept only the in-frame ones, dropping some. The sample includes 85,000 to 110,000 clones, 45% to 60% seen only once; the top ten take around 8.5%. Sequencing used CD4+ T cells sorted from blood. These receptors originate from a human donor in good health.

Only a few counts were recorded for this clone. The chain combines TRBV6-1 with TRBJ2-3, with D unclear. The CDR3 covers 12 residues. Germline V CDR1 and CDR2: MNHNS, SASEGT. The ends were cut back, 0 bases at V and 9 bases at J, with 7 bases in the middle. The CDR3 nucleotides read TGTGCCAGCAGTGAAGCCGGGCGAACGCAGTATTTT. This translates into CASSEAGRTQYF.

V gene TRBV7-9 combines with J gene TRBJ1-1; 7 bases agree with TRBD1. The CDR3 runs to 13 residues. Germline V gene data show CDR1 as SEHNR and CDR2 as FQNEAQ (reference sequence). V trimming: 5 bases; J trimming: 6 bases; junction bases outside the gene matches: 6. In nucleotides, the CDR3 is TGTGCCAGCAGCACTCGGGACAGAGCTGAAGCTTTCTTT. Its protein is CASSTRDRAEAFF.

This clone was detected a few times. The chain recombines TRBV5-1 with TRBJ2-2, with TRBD2 as a possible D gene (5 bases). The germline V and J ends were trimmed by 6 bases and 1 base, with 13 bases remaining between them. The CDR3 sequence is 15 residues long. CDR1 SGHRS and CDR2 YFSETQ come from the germline V gene. CDR3 nucleotide sequence: TGCGCCAGCATAGAACCCGGACTGAACACCGGGGAGCTGTTTTTT. Its translation: CASIEPGLNTGELFF.

The J gene is TRBJ2-1, the V gene TRBV7-2, with D unresolved. Germline V gene sequence: CDR1 SGHTA, CDR2 FQGNSA. The CDR3 length is 12 residues. V was shortened by 2 bases and J by 4 bases, with 3 bases between the two germline ends. The CDR3 protein is CASSLYYNEQFF. The CDR3 DNA is TGTGCCAGCAGCTTATATTACAATGAGCAGTTCTTC.

V and J are TRBV18 and TRBJ2-5; TRBD1 matches at 9 bases. The CDR3 has 14 residues. Germline V lookup: CDR1 KGHSH, CDR2 LQKENI. J lost 5 bases, V lost 3 bases, and 4 bases had no gene match. In nucleotides, the CDR3 is TGTGCCAGCTCACCTGGACAGGGGCGGGAGACCCAGTACTTC. This translates into CASSPGQGRETQYF.

The chain is built from TRBV30 and TRBJ2-1, with a tentative D call TRBD2 (5 bases). Germline CDR1 GTSNPN, CDR2 SVGIG (reference sequence). Trimming removed 4 bases from V and 0 bases from J, with 10 bases in between. The CDR3 runs to 14 residues. CDR3 sequence (DNA): TGTGCCTGGACCGAAGGGAGCTCCTACAATGAGCAGTTCTTC. Translated, it gives CAWTEGSSYNEQFF.

This clone was observed a few times. The chain combines TRBV28 with TRBJ2-4; D is unresolved. Germline loops: CDR1 MDHEN, CDR2 SYDVKM. Trimming removed 5 bases at V and 1 base at J, with 15 bases between. The CDR3 length is 16 residues. The DNA of the CDR3 is TGTGCCAGCAGTCCCCACACATCCCTCGCCAAAAACATTCAGTACTTC. It is translated as CASSPHTSLAKNIQYF. Looking up the rest from reference TRBV28 and TRBJ2-4 gives the full variable domain: DVKVTQSSRYLVKRTGEKVFLECVQDMDHENMFWYRQDPGLGLRLIYFSYDVKMKEKGDIPEGYSVSREKKERFSLILESASTNQTSMYLCASSPHTSLAKNIQYFGAGTRLSVL.

In its sample, this clone was seen once. The J gene is TRBJ1-5, the V gene TRBV27; possibly TRBD1 for D (5 bases). This CDR3 comprises 13 residues. Germline loops: CDR1 MNHEY, CDR2 SMNVEV (reference sequence). The V end lost 3 bases, the J end lost 5 bases, and 8 bases lay between the germline ends. CDR3 in DNA: TGTGCCAGCAGTTTCAGCAGGGATCAGCCCCAGCATTTT. Its protein product is CASSFSRDQPQHF.

In this sample, this clone turned up once. The chain employs TRBV7-9 and TRBJ2-2, with D perhaps matching TRBD1 (5 bases). There are 14 residues in the CDR3. Trimming removed 5 bases at V and 5 bases at J, with 12 bases between. Germline V lookup: CDR1 SEHNR, CDR2 FQNEAQ (reference sequence). The CDR3 region has the DNA TGTGCCAGCAGCGATCGCAGGGTGACCGGGGAGCTGTTTTTT. Its protein product is CASSDRRVTGELFF.

CDR3 nucleotide sequence: TGTGCCAGCAGTACCATGACGGCTCCGGGGCAAGCTTTCTTT. Translated, it gives CASSTMTAPGQAFF. The genes are TRBV6-5 and TRBJ1-1; D possibly corresponds to TRBD1 (5 bases). Trimming took off 5 bases at V and 9 bases at J, with 19 bases between the two ends. From germline, CDR1 is MNHEY and CDR2 SVGAGI. The CDR3 is 14 amino acids.

This chain uses TRBV19 with TRBJ2-3; TRBD1 or TRBD2 may be the D gene (7 bases each). Trimming left V 4 bases short and J 4 bases short, with 15 bases between. The CDR3 extends over 15 amino acids. Germline values: CDR1 LNHDA, CDR2 SQIVND (reference sequence). CDR3 sequence reads: CASSNQGGTADTQYF. Written as DNA, the CDR3 is TGTGCCAGTAGTAACCAGGGGGGGACGGCAGATACGCAGTATTTT.